This TCR beta chain was found in a study of CD8 T cells in Susac syndrome. Looking at the study overall: Patients with Susac syndrome, at blood draw, were therapy-naive, on corticosteroids, or on intravenous immunoglobulin alone. Study-level findings and limits: Clonal expansion was absent from the CD4+ T cell repertoires in Susac syndrome.

RNA totalling about 0.5 to 1 ug underwent reverse transcription with random hexamers. The immunoSEQ assay covered 54 Vbeta and 13 Jbeta segments for CDR3. TCRdb passed the immunoSEQ multiplex PCR reads through MiXCR, listing each CDR3 protein once. Of around 71,000 distinct CDR3 sequences in the sample, roughly 93% were seen once. V was clipped by 6 bases and J by 1 base, with 18 bases between them. The germline gives CDR1 KGHSH, CDR2 LQKENI. This CDR3 comprises 16 residues. Details on this clonotype: The antigen is undetermined.

The TCR was taken from a human donor with Susac syndrome. The material sequenced was CD4+ T cells from PBMCs. V and J are TRBV18 and TRBJ1-1, with TRBD1 as a possible D gene (5 bases). For the CDR3, the DNA is TGTGCCAGCTCCCCTGCCGGAACGGGGGGGAACACTGAAGCTTTCTTT. It is translated as CASSPAGTGGNTEAFF.